The clone carrying this TCR beta chain was detected a few times. Its antigen is unknown. The assay was immunoSEQ multiplex PCR, and TCRdb's table has in-frame clones only and misses some. The table records approximately 100,000 clones, roughly 90% of them present only once. The data originate from a study of identifying expanded T cells in peripheral blood. There are 13 residues in the CDR3. Germline V gene data show CDR1 as MDHEN and CDR2 as SYDVKM. The V segment lost 5 bases and the J segment 3 bases; nucleotides outside the gene matches: 2. General study findings and limits: Clone count variance between approximately two-week samples rose with total template count.

During the collection period, no donor immune events like infections were recorded. What was sequenced was blood. This TCR derives from a person aged 18-70 years in good health. The chain couples TRBV28 to TRBJ2-5, with TRBD2 identical over 8 bases. Here the CDR3 DNA reads TGTGCCAGCAGTGGTAGCGGGAAAGAGACCCAGTACTTC. As protein: CASSGSGKETQYF.